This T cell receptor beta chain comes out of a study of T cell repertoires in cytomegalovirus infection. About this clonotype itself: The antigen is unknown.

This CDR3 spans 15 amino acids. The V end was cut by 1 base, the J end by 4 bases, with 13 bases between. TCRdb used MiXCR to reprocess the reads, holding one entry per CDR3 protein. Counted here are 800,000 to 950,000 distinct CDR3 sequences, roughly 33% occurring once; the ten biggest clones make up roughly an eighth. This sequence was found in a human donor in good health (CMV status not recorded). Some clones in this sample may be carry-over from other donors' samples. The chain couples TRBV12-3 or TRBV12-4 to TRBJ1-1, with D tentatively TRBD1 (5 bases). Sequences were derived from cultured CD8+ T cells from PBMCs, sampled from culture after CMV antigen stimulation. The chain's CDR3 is CASSLEAGTPTEAFF. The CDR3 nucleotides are TGTGCCAGCAGTTTAGAGGCAGGGACTCCCACTGAAGCTTTCTTT.